These T cell receptor beta chains were read from a single sample in a study of Graves' ophthalmopathy and Graves' hyperthyroidism. A single record per CDR3 protein comes from TCRdb applying MiXCR to the multiplex PCR reads. The profile shows 450,000 or so distinct CDR3 sequences, 13% to 15% of them singletons. The sample was blood. All receptors come from a woman in her 30s with Graves' ophthalmopathy. The CDR3 runs from the conserved cysteine through the conserved F or W. The D gene is left open where the match is weak. Clone size is not always given. Where it is, it says once, few, many or a class for expanded clones.

v_call	clone_size	cdr3_length	d_call	j_call	cdr3_nt	cdr3_aa
TRBV5-1	many	15	TRBD2	TRBJ2-7	TGCGCCAGCAGCCCAACACTAGCGGGAGTCTACGAGCAGTACTTC	CASSPTLAGVYEQYF
TRBV11-1	many	17	TRBD1	TRBJ1-2	TGTGCCAGCAGCTTAGCCGGGACAGGGGAGTTCGGCTATGGCTACACCTTC	CASSLAGTGEFGYGYTF
TRBV5-1	many	13	NA	TRBJ2-7	TGCGCCAGCAGCTGGGGGGTCGGAAACGAGCAGTACTTC	CASSWGVGNEQYF
TRBV6-7	many	17	NA	TRBJ1-1	TGTGCCAGCACCGACCTTTTCGGACCCTCTGAGGACACTGAAGCTTTCTTT	CASTDLFGPSEDTEAFF
TRBV7-9	many	14	TRBD1	TRBJ2-7	TGTGCCAGCAGTTATACAGGGGACAGCTACGAGCAGTACTTC	CASSYTGDSYEQYF
TRBV6-1	many	14	NA	TRBJ1-3	TGTGCCAGCGGGGACGGAATCTCTGGAAACACCATATATTTT	CASGDGISGNTIYF
TRBV12-3/TRBV12-4	many	16	NA	TRBJ1-1	TGTGCCAGCAGGGATCCCGGGATGGGACCGGGCACTGAAGCTTTCTTT	CASRDPGMGPGTEAFF
TRBV6-1	many	15	NA	TRBJ2-3	TGTGCCAGCACCTACATGGGTGAGGGTACAGATACGCAGTATTTT	CASTYMGEGTDTQYF
TRBV6-1	many	15	NA	TRBJ1-5	TGTGCCAGCAGTGAATGGGGGGTGGGGGATCAGCCCCAGCATTTT	CASSEWGVGDQPQHF
TRBV6-1	NA	13	TRBD1	TRBJ1-2	TGTGCCAGCCGGACAGGGGTGGACTATGGCTACACCTTC	CASRTGVDYGYTF
TRBV4-1	NA	14	TRBD1	TRBJ1-2	TGCGCCAGCAGCCAAGATTGGACAGGGGACGGCTACACCTTC	CASSQDWTGDGYTF
TRBV28	few	15	NA	TRBJ2-5	TGTGCCAGCAGTTTATGGGGGCGGGGCCAAGAGACCCAGTACTTC	CASSLWGRGQETQYF
TRBV12-3/TRBV12-4	many	14	TRBD2	TRBJ2-3	TGTGCCAGCAGTTTGCCCGGGGGGGCAGATACGCAGTATTTT	CASSLPGGADTQYF
TRBV12-3/TRBV12-4	NA	14	NA	TRBJ2-7	TGTGCCAGCACCCAGGGGCCCCTTGTAGACGAGCAGTACTTC	CASTQGPLVDEQYF
TRBV25-1	NA	13	NA	TRBJ1-1	TGTGCCAGCAGTGAATACAGGGTTAATGAAGCTTTCTTT	CASSEYRVNEAFF
TRBV4-1	NA	15	NA	TRBJ2-7	TGCGCCAGCGGCCAAGCAACGGGACTCCAATACGAGCAGTACTTC	CASGQATGLQYEQYF
TRBV6-5	many	16	TRBD1	TRBJ1-1	TGTGCCAGCAGTTCCTACGACAGGGCTTTGAACACTGAAGCTTTCTTT	CASSSYDRALNTEAFF
TRBV28	many	15	NA	TRBJ2-2	TGTGCCAGCAGGAACAGTGGGACGAACACCGGGGAGCTGTTTTTT	CASRNSGTNTGELFF
TRBV30	many	13	NA	TRBJ1-1	TGTGCCTGGACGGGACTTAGGAACACTGAAGCTTTCTTT	CAWTGLRNTEAFF
TRBV11-3	NA	16	TRBD2	TRBJ2-4	TGTGCCAGCAGCTTAGGTTCTAGCGGGCCTAAAAACATTCAGTACTTC	CASSLGSSGPKNIQYF
TRBV13	many	17	TRBD1	TRBJ1-2	TGTGCCAGCAGCTTAGAAGGGACAGGGGGCGCGGACTATGGCTACACCTTC	CASSLEGTGGADYGYTF
TRBV9	many	13	TRBD1	TRBJ1-1	TGTGCCAGCAGCGTGACAGGGGCCACTGAAGCTTTCTTT	CASSVTGATEAFF
TRBV20-1	NA	14	TRBD1	TRBJ1-5	TGCAGTGCTTCAGGGGACAGGAGAAATCAGCCCCAGCATTTT	CSASGDRRNQPQHF
TRBV20-1	many	16	TRBD2	TRBJ2-5	TGCAGTGCTAGAGGTCGACGTCTAGCGGGGAGGGAGACCCAGTACTTC	CSARGRRLAGRETQYF
TRBV7-6	few	16	TRBD1	TRBJ1-6	TGTGCCAGCAGCCCAATTATCGGGACAGAATTTTCACCCCTCCACTTT	CASSPIIGTEFSPLHF
TRBV29-1	many	14	NA	TRBJ1-2	TGCAGCGTCGACCCCGGGACGGTCACTATTGGCTACACCTTC	CSVDPGTVTIGYTF
TRBV30	NA	15	NA	TRBJ1-2	TGTGCCTGGAGTGTGTTTCCTCTAAGGAACTATGGCTACACCTTC	CAWSVFPLRNYGYTF
TRBV12-3/TRBV12-4	many	11	NA	TRBJ1-2	TGTGCCAGCAGTCGACGATTCGGCTACACCTTC	CASSRRFGYTF
TRBV29-1	many	14	NA	TRBJ2-5	TGCAGCGTTGAGACCGGGAGCGGTAGGGAGACCCAGTACTTC	CSVETGSGRETQYF
TRBV6-2/TRBV6-3	once	13	NA	TRBJ2-5	TGTGCCAGCAGTAGTGGGAAGGGAGAGACCCAGTACTTC	CASSSGKGETQYF
TRBV4-1	many	16	NA	TRBJ2-4	TGCGCCAGCAGCCAAGACGCGCCGGGCAGGGAATACATTCAGTACTTC	CASSQDAPGREYIQYF
TRBV20-1	NA	13	NA	TRBJ1-5	TGCAGTGCCAGGACATCAACAAATCAGCCCCAGCATTTT	CSARTSTNQPQHF
TRBV6-1	many	17	TRBD2	TRBJ2-7	TGTGCCAGCAACATGCTGGGGACTAGCGGGGGGCCCTACGAGCAGTACTTC	CASNMLGTSGGPYEQYF
TRBV6-5	many	11	NA	TRBJ1-2	TGTGCCAGCAGTTCGGGATATGGCTACACCTTC	CASSSGYGYTF
TRBV12-3/TRBV12-4	many	13	NA	TRBJ2-5	TGTGCCAGCTGGGAATACCCCCGGGAGACCCAGTACTTC	CASWEYPRETQYF
TRBV7-8	many	16	NA	TRBJ1-1	TGTGCCAGCAGCTTAGAGCGGGGAGTCTGGCAGACTGAAGCTTTCTTT	CASSLERGVWQTEAFF
TRBV12-3/TRBV12-4	many	13	NA	TRBJ1-1	TGTGCCAGCATCAGACAGATGAACACTGAAGCTTTCTTT	CASIRQMNTEAFF
TRBV7-9	many	13	NA	TRBJ2-5	TGTGCCAGCAGCCGTGGGCCCGGGGAGACCCAGTACTTC	CASSRGPGETQYF
TRBV3-1	many	13	NA	TRBJ2-7	TGTGCCAGCAGCCACGGCGGGAACTACGAGCAGTACTTC	CASSHGGNYEQYF
TRBV6-1	NA	14	TRBD1	TRBJ2-7	TGTGCCAGCAGTAATCAGGGACAGTCCTACGAGCAGTACTTC	CASSNQGQSYEQYF
TRBV12-3/TRBV12-4	many	16	TRBD1	TRBJ2-2	TGTGCCAGCAGTTATACGGACAGGGCTAACACCGGGGAGCTGTTTTTT	CASSYTDRANTGELFF
TRBV12-3/TRBV12-4	many	14	TRBD1	TRBJ1-1	TGTGCCAGCAGTTGGACAGGGCCGAACACTGAAGCTTTCTTT	CASSWTGPNTEAFF
TRBV29-1	many	13	TRBD2	TRBJ2-7	TGCAGCGTTGTTAGCGGGAGGGCCTACGAGCAGTACTTC	CSVVSGRAYEQYF
TRBV7-9	many	13	NA	TRBJ1-1	TGTGCCAGCAGCTTTTCATTGGGGACTGAAGCTTTCTTT	CASSFSLGTEAFF
TRBV6-1	NA	15	TRBD1	TRBJ2-7	TGTGCCAGCAGTGAGGGACAGGGGAGAACCTACGAGCAGTACTTC	CASSEGQGRTYEQYF
TRBV7-2	many	16	NA	TRBJ2-7	TGTGCCAGCAGCCTTTCCCCGGGACAAGGGGGCTACGAGCAGTACTTC	CASSLSPGQGGYEQYF
TRBV11-2	many	14	TRBD1	TRBJ1-1	TGTGCCAGCAGCTCAGGGGGCCGCGACACTGAAGCTTTCTTT	CASSSGGRDTEAFF
TRBV6-1	many	15	TRBD1	TRBJ1-1	TGTGTCAGCAGGGACCGACAGGGTCTGGGTACTGAAGCTTTCTTT	CVSRDRQGLGTEAFF
TRBV6-1	many	14	NA	TRBJ1-1	TGTGCCAGCAGTGAATCTTGGGATCCGACTGAAGCTTTCTTT	CASSESWDPTEAFF
TRBV6-5	many	16	TRBD2	TRBJ2-7	TGTGCCAGCAGTTACTCGACTAGCGGGAGAATCAACGAGCAGTACTTC	CASSYSTSGRINEQYF
TRBV18	NA	16	NA	TRBJ1-3	TGTGCCAGCTCAGCCACTGTCGGGAACTCTGGAAACACCATATATTTT	CASSATVGNSGNTIYF
TRBV24-1	few	17	NA	TRBJ1-5	TGTGCCACCAGTGATTCGGGGGGAGGGGTTCTCAATCAGCCCCAGCATTTT	CATSDSGGGVLNQPQHF
TRBV6-1	many	16	NA	TRBJ1-1	TGTGCCAGCAGTGAAGTCGCGACAATTATGAACACTGAAGCTTTCTTT	CASSEVATIMNTEAFF
TRBV6-2/TRBV6-3	NA	12	NA	TRBJ2-7	TGTGCCAGCAGTCATGGAGCCTACGAGCAGTACTTC	CASSHGAYEQYF
TRBV12-3/TRBV12-4	many	14	TRBD2	TRBJ2-5	TGTGCCAGCAGACGAGCGGGGGGGGAAGAGACCCAGTACTTC	CASRRAGGEETQYF
TRBV9	few	13	NA	TRBJ1-1	TGTGCCAGCAGCGGGACCCCAGGAAGTGAAGCTTTCTTT	CASSGTPGSEAFF